A single sample is the source of the 30 T cell receptor beta chains below, sequenced in a study of blood T cells in healthy people across ages. With a J-beta primer mix and a sample-barcoded 5' primer, a second PCR ran about 6 to 11 cycles. MiXCR, run by TCRdb on the 5' RACE reads, gives a single entry per CDR3 protein. This table has fewer than 900,000 distinct CDR3 sequences, roughly 43% appearing once. Source material: blood. Receptors originate from a woman aged 55-70 years in good health.

A remark on this clonotype: One junction end disagrees with the germline gene, perhaps due to a read error. The V and J genes are TRBV4-2 and TRBJ1-4; tentative D call: TRBD1 (6 bases). The CDR3 contains 16 residues. CDR1 is LGHNA and CDR2 is YNFKEQ in the germline V gene. The chain's CDR3 is CASSQDMWGQNENLFF. The CDR3, as DNA: TGTGCCAGCAGCCAAGATATGTGGGGGCAAAATGAAAATCTGTTTTTT.

This chain joins TRBV6-5 and TRBJ2-2; a weak D match, TRBD1 (5 bases). Deletions cut 0 bases from V and 8 bases from J, with 28 bases between. The CDR3 covers 20 residues. Germline V gives CDR1 MNHEY, CDR2 SVGAGI. In nucleotides, the CDR3 is TGTGCCAGCAGTTACTCCAAGCCGGAACCTTGGGCAGGGTCCAATGGGGAGCTGTTTTTT. It specifies CASSYSKPEPWAGSNGELFF.

The rearrangement links TRBV6-1 to TRBJ2-7, with 11 bases aligning to TRBD2. This CDR3 comprises 14 residues. The germline CDR1 and CDR2 sequences are MNHNS and SASEGT. Losses at the gene ends were 7 bases for V and 3 bases for J; bases not matched to a gene: 5. This CDR3 reads CASTRLAGLYEQYF. CDR3 bases: TGTGCCAGCACCAGACTAGCGGGACTCTACGAGCAGTACTTC.

The chain uses TRBV20-1 and TRBJ1-6; D unclear. Germline V gene lookup returns CDR1 DFQATT and CDR2 SNEGSKA (reference sequence). This CDR3 region has 15 residues. The V end was cut by 3 bases, the J end by 7 bases, with 16 bases between. The CDR3 DNA reads TGCAGTGCTAGTGAAGAGCTGATGGCGAATTCACCCCTCCACTTT. This sequence encodes CSASEELMANSPLHF.

The CDR3 region has the DNA TGCAGTGTTTACCAAGGACAGGGAGGACAGCCCCAGCATTTT. Encoded protein: CSVYQGQGGQPQHF. The chain couples TRBV20-1 to TRBJ1-5, with 8 bases identical to TRBD1. Germline-derived CDR1 and CDR2 are DFQATT and SNEGSKA (reference sequence). This CDR3 spans 14 amino acids. V lost 7 bases to trimming and J lost 7 bases; unmatched junction nucleotides: 12.

V usage is TRBV11-2 and J usage is TRBJ2-2; D is perhaps TRBD2 (6 bases). The CDR3 spans 15 residues. V was clipped by 1 base and J by 4 bases, with 10 bases between them. The germline gives CDR1 SGHAT, CDR2 FQNNGV. Written as DNA, the CDR3 is TGTGCCAGCAGCTTAGTCAGGGAGGCCACCGGGGAGCTGTTTTTT. Translating it yields CASSLVREATGELFF.

This clonotype was counted only a few times. CDR3 residues: CASSRGLADSYEQYF. The CDR3 DNA reads TGTGCCAGCAGCCGGGGACTAGCGGACTCCTACGAGCAGTACTTC. V gene TRBV11-1 combines with J gene TRBJ2-7, with TRBD2 matching over 11 bases. The CDR3 length is 15 residues. Looked up from germline, CDR1 is SGHAT and CDR2 is FQDESV (reference sequence). The V gene end was trimmed by 5 bases and the J gene end by 0 bases; junction bases not matched to a gene: 3.

This rearrangement joins TRBV12-3 or TRBV12-4 to TRBJ2-3, with unresolved D. V gave up 6 bases and J gave up 6 bases, with 10 bases separating them. This CDR3 region has 12 residues. CDR3 DNA: TGTGCCAGCAGCATGAGTGCGGATACGCAGTATTTT. Translation gives CASSMSADTQYF.

The V call is TRBV4-1, the J call TRBJ1-2; maybe TRBD1 (6 bases). The germline V gene encodes CDR1 MGHRA and CDR2 YSYEKL. The CDR3 contains 16 residues. Trimming pared 2 bases from V and 1 base from J, leaving 14 bases between. The CDR3 loop is CASSQPRQASNYGYTF. The CDR3 nucleotides are TGCGCCAGCAGCCAACCGAGACAGGCTAGTAACTATGGCTACACCTTC.

Only a few counts were recorded for this clonotype. The chain uses TRBV12-3 or TRBV12-4 and TRBJ1-1; D gene ambiguous. With 7 bases removed from V and 1 base from J, the gap between germline ends came to 13 bases. The CDR3 extends over 14 amino acids. The CDR3 DNA is TGTGCCAGCACCTCCGACTGGGGGAACACTGAAGCTTTCTTT. This sequence encodes CASTSDWGNTEAFF.

This clonotype has more than one count but fewer than ten. The chain is built from TRBV27 and TRBJ2-1; D unresolved. The germline CDR1 and CDR2 sequences are MNHEY and SMNVEV (reference sequence). Trimming shortened V by 2 bases and J by 5 bases, and 19 bases separated the two germline ends. This CDR3 contains 17 residues. The CDR3 coding sequence is TGTGCCAGCAGTTTAATTAGGCCCCGGGCGCCAGACAATGAGCAGTTCTTC. Its translation: CASSLIRPRAPDNEQFF.

This clonotype has a handful of counts. This rearrangement joins TRBV6-2 or TRBV6-3 to TRBJ2-5, with unresolved D. The CDR3 covers 15 residues. CDR1 and CDR2 (germline): MNHEY, SVGEGT. The ends were cut back, 7 bases at V and 7 bases at J, with 22 bases in the middle. The CDR3 DNA is TGTGCCAGCACCACCCTCGACACCGGTGATGTGACCCAGTACTTC. This sequence encodes CASTTLDTGDVTQYF.

A few counts support this clonotype. The chain links TRBV30 to TRBJ2-7, with D maybe TRBD2 (5 bases). The ends were cut back, 2 bases at V and 2 bases at J, with 13 bases in the middle. The CDR3 loop spans 14 amino acids. Looked up from germline, CDR1 is GTSNPN and CDR2 is SVGIG (reference sequence). The CDR3 loop is CAWSLPGNTYEQYF. CDR3 nucleotide sequence: TGTGCCTGGAGTTTACCCGGGAATACCTACGAGCAGTACTTC.

This chain joins TRBV20-1 and TRBJ1-5; the D gene is possibly TRBD1 (6 bases). CDR1 is DFQATT, CDR2 SNEGSKA, per germline (reference sequence). The CDR3 sequence is 17 residues long. V was pared by 3 bases and J by 4 bases, with 22 bases between. CDR3 residues: CSARSTGSRGGNQPQHF. CDR3 bases: TGCAGTGCTAGGAGTACGGGAAGTCGAGGGGGGAATCAGCCCCAGCATTTT.

This chain connects TRBV28 to TRBJ1-4; possible D gene TRBD1, 5 bases. The germline V gene has CDR1 MDHEN and CDR2 SYDVKM. V was trimmed by 10 bases and J by 7 bases, leaving 22 bases between them. This CDR3 contains 15 residues. CDR3 bases: TGTGCCACCACTTTAGGAGAGGGGTCAGGTGAAAAACTGTTTTTT. This codes for CATTLGEGSGEKLFF.

The CDR3 spells CASSLVAGLEAFF. The CDR3 DNA reads as TGTGCCAGCAGCTTAGTAGCGGGCTTGGAAGCTTTCTTT. This rearrangement joins TRBV11-2 to TRBJ1-1; no clear D. The CDR3 has 13 amino acids. Germline CDR1 reads SGHAT; CDR2 reads FQNNGV. Between the trimmed V and J ends, which lost 1 base and 8 bases, there was a span of 11 bases.

The genes are TRBV12-3 or TRBV12-4 and TRBJ2-1; the match to TRBD2 covers 9 bases. The CDR3 covers 16 residues. V shed 6 bases, J shed 7 bases, and the junction held 13 bases outside the gene matches. As DNA, the CDR3 is TGTGCCAGCAGATCGACTAGCGGAACCCTCGGGAATGAGCAGTTCTTC. Translated: CASRSTSGTLGNEQFF.

The CDR3 DNA sequence: TGTGCCAGCAGTTACTCGTCCACCACTAGCGGGAGCCCCTACGAGCAGTACTTC. Translating it yields CASSYSSTTSGSPYEQYF. This sequence joins TRBV6-2 or TRBV6-3 and TRBJ2-7; 11 nucleotides line up with TRBD2. The CDR3 is made up of 18 amino acids. The junction had 9 bases not matched to a gene; V was cut back by 0 bases and J by 2 bases. Germline CDR1 MNHEY, CDR2 SVGEGT.

CDR3 coding DNA: TGTGCCAGCAGCCAAGTGCAGGGGGCCCAAGAGACCCAGTACTTC. Its protein product is CASSQVQGAQETQYF. This chain links TRBV3-1 with TRBJ2-5, with 8 bases aligning to TRBD1. V was pared by 1 base and J by 1 base, with 2 bases of the junction left unmatched. This CDR3 has 15 residues. Germline V gives CDR1 LGHDT, CDR2 YNNKEL (reference sequence).

This sequence joins TRBV6-5 and TRBJ2-1; the D is unclear. The germline CDR1 and CDR2 sequences are MNHEY and SVGAGI. This CDR3 is built from 14 residues. V was clipped by 2 bases and J by 4 bases, with 9 bases between them. CDR3 in DNA: TGTGCCAGCAGTTACGGTTCCCGTTACAATGAGCAGTTCTTC. It yields the protein CASSYGSRYNEQFF.

The chain carries TRBV6-1 and TRBJ2-1; 9 bases are shared with TRBD2. In germline, CDR1 is MNHNS, CDR2 SASEGT. V lost 7 bases to trimming and J lost 7 bases; unmatched junction nucleotides: 17. This CDR3 is built from 17 residues. CDR3 region: CASIPRTAGGPRNEQFF. CDR3 nucleotide sequence: TGTGCCAGCATCCCCCGGACAGCGGGGGGTCCGAGGAATGAGCAGTTCTTC.

The chain employs TRBV5-1 and TRBJ2-5, with a tentative D call TRBD2 (6 bases). V was shortened by 0 bases and J by 0 bases, with 12 bases between the two germline ends. CDR3 length: 16 residues. CDR1 and CDR2 (germline): SGHRS, YFSETQ. The CDR3 DNA reads TGCGCCAGCAGCTTGGCGCTTCGCGGGGACCAAGAGACCCAGTACTTC. Protein sequence: CASSLALRGDQETQYF.

V usage is TRBV5-1 and J usage is TRBJ1-1; weak D call: TRBD1 (5 bases). Trimming left V 0 bases short and J 4 bases short, with 19 bases between. This CDR3 contains 17 residues. Germline CDR1 reads SGHRS; CDR2 reads YFSETQ. The CDR3 sequence is CASSLVPQDAGGTEAFF. The CDR3, as DNA: TGCGCCAGCAGCTTGGTTCCCCAAGACGCCGGGGGCACTGAAGCTTTCTTT.

This chain joins TRBV28 and TRBJ2-1; D remains ambiguous. The CDR3 totals 12 residues. V gave up 3 bases and J gave up 8 bases, with 8 bases separating them. Germline V gives CDR1 MDHEN, CDR2 SYDVKM. The chain's CDR3 is CASSFVWDEQFF. CDR3 nucleotide sequence: TGTGCCAGCAGTTTTGTATGGGATGAGCAGTTCTTC.

The genes are TRBV28 and TRBJ1-4; D remains ambiguous. Germline CDR1 and CDR2: MDHEN and SYDVKM. V was clipped by 6 bases and J by 4 bases, with 18 bases between them. CDR3 length: 16 amino acids. CDR3 in amino acids: CASSPHEAPINEKLFF. CDR3 in DNA: TGTGCCAGCAGCCCTCACGAAGCCCCAATTAATGAAAAACTGTTTTTT.

V is TRBV4-1 and J is TRBJ1-6; possibly TRBD1 for D (6 bases). The CDR3 runs to 14 residues. Germline values: CDR1 MGHRA, CDR2 YSYEKL. The V end was cut by 10 bases, the J end by 6 bases, with 16 bases between. The CDR3 sequence is CANNGGRGNSPLHF. The CDR3 DNA is TGCGCCAACAACGGGGGGCGAGGTAATTCACCCCTCCACTTT.

This chain connects TRBV3-1 to TRBJ1-4, with D perhaps matching TRBD1 (5 bases). Trimming cost V 1 base and J 12 bases, with 9 bases left between them. Germline V CDR1 and CDR2: LGHDT, YNNKEL (reference sequence). The CDR3 runs to 12 residues. The CDR3 coding sequence is TGTGCCAGCAGCCAAGTGCGAGGGGAACTGTTTTTT. As protein: CASSQVRGELFF.

This clonotype showed up just a few times. The chain couples TRBV20-1 to TRBJ1-4; 8 nucleotides agree with TRBD1. Unmatched junction bases numbered 12, after V lost 2 bases and J lost 7 bases. This CDR3 comprises 16 residues. In germline, CDR1 is DFQATT, CDR2 SNEGSKA (reference sequence). CDR3 bases: TGCAGTGCTAGATTATTCCTCCGGGACAGGAGTGAAAAACTGTTTTTT. Translation: CSARLFLRDRSEKLFF.

In regard to this clonotype: A much larger clone is a single base away; this may be a read error. This sequence joins TRBV6-4 and TRBJ2-1; 9 bases match TRBD2. The CDR3 extends over 13 amino acids. Per the germline V gene, CDR1 is MRHNA and CDR2 is SNTAGT. After removal of 7 bases from V and 3 bases from J, the junction contained 1 base not matched to a gene. The CDR3 DNA reads TGTGCCAGCAATAGCGGGAGCTACAATGAGCAGTTCTTC. This encodes CASNSGSYNEQFF.

This clonotype was counted a single time. The chain carries TRBV6-1 and TRBJ2-7; tentative D call: TRBD1 (6 bases). V was clipped by 4 bases and J by 7 bases, with 20 bases between them. This CDR3 is built from 15 residues. CDR1 is MNHNS and CDR2 is SASEGT in the germline V gene. The CDR3 coding sequence is TGTGCCAGCAGTGGGGGGCCCCCCGATTACAATGAGCAGTACTTC. Translating it yields CASSGGPPDYNEQYF.